This TCR beta chain derives from a study of patients and donors after allogeneic stem cell transplantation. The germline gives CDR1 PRHDT, CDR2 FYEKMQ (reference sequence). Trimming cost V 2 bases and J 10 bases, with 12 bases left between them. The CDR3 sequence is 14 residues long. This clonotype was seen only a few times. TCRdb re-analysed the RT-PCR reads in MiXCR, keeping a single row per CDR3 protein. This sample yields some 960,000 distinct CDR3 sequences, of which roughly 18% are seen a single time; around 5.5% belongs to the top ten. The chain recombines TRBV13 with TRBJ1-6; tentatively, D is TRBD1 (5 bases). The receptor comes from a human donor who was either an allogeneic HSCT recipient or a stem cell or donor lymphocyte infusion donor (not recorded which). It is not recorded whose cells these are; they may come from a transplant donor. The sequencing sample was made of blood, either unsorted or a sorted T cell fraction (not recorded which). CDR3: CASSLISGSSPLHF. The CDR3 DNA is TGTGCCAGCAGCTTAATTTCAGGGAGCTCACCCCTCCACTTT.